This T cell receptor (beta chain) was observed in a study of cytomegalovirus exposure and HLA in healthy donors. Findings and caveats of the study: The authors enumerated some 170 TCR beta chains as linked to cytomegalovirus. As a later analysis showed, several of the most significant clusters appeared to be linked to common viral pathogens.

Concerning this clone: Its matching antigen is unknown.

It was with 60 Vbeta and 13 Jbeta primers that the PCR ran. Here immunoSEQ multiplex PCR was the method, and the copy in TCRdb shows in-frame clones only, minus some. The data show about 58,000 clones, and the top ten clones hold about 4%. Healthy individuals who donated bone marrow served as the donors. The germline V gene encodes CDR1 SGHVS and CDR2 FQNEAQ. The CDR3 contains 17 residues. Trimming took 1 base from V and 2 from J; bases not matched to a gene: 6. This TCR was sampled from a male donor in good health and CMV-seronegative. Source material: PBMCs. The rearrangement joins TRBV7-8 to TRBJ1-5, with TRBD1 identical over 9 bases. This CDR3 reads CASSLEGTGRRNQPQHF. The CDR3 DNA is TGTGCCAGCAGCTTAGAGGGGACAGGGCGTCGCAATCAGCCCCAGCATTTT. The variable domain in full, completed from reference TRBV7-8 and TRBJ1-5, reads GAGVSQSPRYKVAKRGQDVALRCDPISGHVSLFWYQQALGQGPEFLTYFQNEAQLDKSGLPSDRFFAERPEGSVSTLKIQRTQQEDSAVYLCASSLEGTGRRNQPQHFGDGTRLSIL.